What follows are 6 T cell receptor beta chains derived from one specimen sequenced in a study of T cell responses to AZD1222 COVID-19 vaccine (dated by TCRdb to the early 2020s). Explained via the paper, the time point label denotes: baseline before first vaccination. The meaning of the sample's treatment or condition label: meningococcal conjugate vaccine given as trial control. Library prep was done by the immunoSEQ multiplex PCR assay. TCRdb obtained this table from immuneACCESS and retained in-frame rearrangements with V and J assigned. These tables miss some clones; where compared with another copy, unresolved V genes account for less than half of the shortfall, and the remainder is unexplained. The sample data list tens of thousands of clones, and 75% to 95% of these were observed just once. The leading ten clones occupy 3.5% to 5% of the sample. This sample comprised peripheral blood, obtained on day 0 of MenACWY control vaccination. The receptors were sampled from an adult in good health.

V and J are TRBV5-1 and TRBJ2-1; 13 bases match TRBD2. There are 16 residues in the CDR3. Trimming took 4 bases from V and 6 from J; bases not matched to a gene: 7. Germline values: CDR1 SGHRS, CDR2 YFSETQ. This CDR3 reads CASSERLAGGPNEQFF. The CDR3 DNA is TGCGCCAGCAGCGAGCGACTAGCGGGAGGCCCCAATGAGCAGTTCTTC.

The chain is built from TRBV4-1 and TRBJ2-7; perhaps TRBD2 as D (5 bases). This CDR3 comprises 14 residues. Per the germline V gene, CDR1 is MGHRA and CDR2 is YSYEKL. Trimming took 0 bases from V and 3 from J, leaving 9 bases between them. CDR3 region: CASSQESGDYEQYF. CDR3 DNA: TGCGCCAGCAGCCAAGAGAGCGGCGACTACGAGCAGTACTTC.

The V and J genes are TRBV28 and TRBJ1-1, with D maybe TRBD1 (6 bases). The ends were cut back, 6 bases at V and 3 bases at J, with 14 bases in the middle. Germline V gives CDR1 MDHEN, CDR2 SYDVKM. This CDR3 is built from 14 residues. The CDR3: CASRTGNRYTEAFF. The CDR3 DNA reads TGTGCCAGCAGAACAGGGAATCGATACACTGAAGCTTTCTTT.

This clone showed up just once. V and J are TRBV19 and TRBJ1-4; 8 nucleotides agree with TRBD1. Germline CDR1 is LNHDA and CDR2 is SQIVND (reference sequence). The CDR3 length is 15 residues. Trimming at V came to 5 bases and at J to 8 bases, leaving 10 bases not matched to a gene. The CDR3 DNA reads as TGTGCCAGTAGTGTTGGACAGGGTGCAAGCGAAAAACTGTTTTTT. Translated, it gives CASSVGQGASEKLFF.

This rearrangement joins TRBV5-1 to TRBJ2-7; 7 nucleotides match TRBD2. CDR1 is SGHRS and CDR2 is YFSETQ in the germline V gene. The CDR3 spans 14 residues. The junction had 5 bases not matched to a gene; V was cut back by 0 bases and J by 5 bases. Here the CDR3 DNA reads TGCGCCAGCAGCTTGGGTGCGGGAGCCAACGAGCAGTACTTC. This translates into CASSLGAGANEQYF.

DNA for the CDR3: TGTGCCAGCAGCGTAGAAGGGGTTAGCACAGATACGCAGTATTTT. Translated, it gives CASSVEGVSTDTQYF. The chain employs TRBV9 and TRBJ2-3, with TRBD1 as a possible D gene (5 bases). Trimming pared 0 bases from V and 0 bases from J, leaving 8 bases between. The CDR3 runs 15 residues. Germline-derived CDR1 and CDR2 are SGDLS and YYNGEE.